The clone carrying this T cell receptor (beta chain) is a singleton in its sample. Its antigen is as yet unknown. The sample comes from a study of glioma-infiltrating T cells. Using RNA template, CDR3s of TCR alpha and beta were amplified with iRepertoire arm-PCR. Each CDR3 protein is one row after TCRdb ran MiXCR on the multiplex PCR reads. This table has 15,000 to 20,000 distinct CDR3 sequences, nearly 60% appearing once. V shed 5 bases and J shed 3 bases, with 20 bases lying between them. Germline assignment: CDR1 MNHNS and CDR2 SASEGT. The CDR3 extends over 17 amino acids. General study findings and limits: Above-expected tissue-blood divergence occurred in all gliomas, most in low-grade ones.

This receptor was taken from a human donor with low-grade glioma or glioblastoma, undergoing nonglioma brain surgery, or in good health (not recorded which). Sequencing used glioma tissue, nonneoplastic brain tissue, or PBMCs (not recorded which). This sequence joins TRBV6-1 and TRBJ1-5, with D perhaps TRBD1 (6 bases). The CDR3 nucleotides are TGTGCCAGCAGTCCGCCGGGGGGGGCGAGGGACAATCAGCCCCAGCATTTT. Its translation: CASSPPGGARDNQPQHF.